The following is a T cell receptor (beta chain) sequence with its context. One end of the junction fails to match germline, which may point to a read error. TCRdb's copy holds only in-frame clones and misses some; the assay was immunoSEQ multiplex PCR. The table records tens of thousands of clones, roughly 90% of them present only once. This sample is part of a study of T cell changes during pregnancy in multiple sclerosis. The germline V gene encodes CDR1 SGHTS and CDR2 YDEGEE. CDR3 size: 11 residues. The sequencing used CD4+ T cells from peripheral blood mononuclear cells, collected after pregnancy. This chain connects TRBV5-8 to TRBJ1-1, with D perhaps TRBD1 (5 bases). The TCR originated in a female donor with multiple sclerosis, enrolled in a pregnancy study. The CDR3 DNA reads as TGTGCCAGCAGCTTCCGACAGAAAGACGTCTTT. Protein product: CASSFRQKDVF.